This entry is about one T cell receptor beta chain. Here immunoSEQ multiplex PCR was the method, and the copy in TCRdb shows in-frame clones only, minus some. The sample yields about 15,000 clones, around 80% seen once. The sample originates from a study of blood T cell repertoires in COVID-19. Trimming at V came to 4 bases and at J to 5 bases, leaving 8 bases not matched to a gene. In germline, CDR1 is SGHDT, CDR2 YYEEEE. CDR3 length: 15 amino acids. This clonotype was sampled from a human donor in a cohort sampled during active COVID-19. The chain employs TRBV5-6 and TRBJ1-5; 8 bases agree with TRBD1. Material for sequencing was peripheral blood. The CDR3 region is CASSLTGTGYQPQHF. CDR3 nucleotides: TGTGCCAGCAGCCTAACCGGGACAGGATATCAGCCCCAGCATTTT.